This T cell receptor (beta chain) was sequenced for a study of T cell changes during pregnancy in multiple sclerosis (dated by TCRdb to the late 2010s). With respect to the entire study: Changes in the T cell repertoire over the course of pregnancy were examined in this study in women with multiple sclerosis.

V and J are trimmed by 5 bases and 5 bases, and the gene matches miss 12 bases of the junction. The germline V gene encodes CDR1 SGHTA and CDR2 FQGNSA. The CDR3, from cysteine to phenylalanine, totals 15 residues. Only the CDR3 DNA is retained, 45 bases long and in frame from the first base. About this clone: It has no known antigen specificity. Base-call qualities are not available, and no considerably larger clone is one nucleotide away.

The method behind the library was the immunoSEQ multiplex PCR assay. TCRdb took over this immuneACCESS table, retaining in-frame rearrangements with V and J assigned. Such tables are incomplete; in checked studies, under half of the missing clones stem from an unresolved V gene, and the remainder is unexplained. Across this sample there are around 60,000 clones, with about 90% seen only once. Under 0.6% of the sample is in the top ten clones. Rearrangement joined TRBV7-2 to TRBJ2-7; a stretch of 7 junction bases matches TRBD1. The TCR was taken from a female donor in good health, enrolled as a control in a pregnancy study. Sample: CD4+ T cells from peripheral blood mononuclear cells, taken after pregnancy. The nucleotides are TGTGCCAGCAGCAAAGGACAGGTGTGGCTCGACGAGCAGTACTTC. It specifies CASSKGQVWLDEQYF. With the rest looked up from the reference TRBV7-2 and TRBJ2-7 genes rather than sequenced, the full variable domain is GAGVSQSPSNKVTEKGKDVELRCDPISGHTALYWYRQSLGQGLEFLIYFQGNSAPDKSGLPSDRFSAERTGGSVSTLTIQRTQQEDSAVYLCASSKGQVWLDEQYFGPGTRLTVT.